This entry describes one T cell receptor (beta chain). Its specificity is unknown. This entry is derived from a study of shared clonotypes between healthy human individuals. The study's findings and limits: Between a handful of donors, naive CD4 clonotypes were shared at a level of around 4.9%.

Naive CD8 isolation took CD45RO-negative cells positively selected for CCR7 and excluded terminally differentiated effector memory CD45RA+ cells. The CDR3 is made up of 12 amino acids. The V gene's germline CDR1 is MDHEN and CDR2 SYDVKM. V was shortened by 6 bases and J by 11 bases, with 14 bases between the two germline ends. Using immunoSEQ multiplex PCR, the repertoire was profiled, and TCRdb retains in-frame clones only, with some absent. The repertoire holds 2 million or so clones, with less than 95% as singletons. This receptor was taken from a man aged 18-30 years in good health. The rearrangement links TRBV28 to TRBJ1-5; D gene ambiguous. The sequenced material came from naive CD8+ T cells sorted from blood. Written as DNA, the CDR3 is TGTGCCAGCAGATTGGGCGGGGAGGCCCAGCATTTT. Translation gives CASRLGGEAQHF.